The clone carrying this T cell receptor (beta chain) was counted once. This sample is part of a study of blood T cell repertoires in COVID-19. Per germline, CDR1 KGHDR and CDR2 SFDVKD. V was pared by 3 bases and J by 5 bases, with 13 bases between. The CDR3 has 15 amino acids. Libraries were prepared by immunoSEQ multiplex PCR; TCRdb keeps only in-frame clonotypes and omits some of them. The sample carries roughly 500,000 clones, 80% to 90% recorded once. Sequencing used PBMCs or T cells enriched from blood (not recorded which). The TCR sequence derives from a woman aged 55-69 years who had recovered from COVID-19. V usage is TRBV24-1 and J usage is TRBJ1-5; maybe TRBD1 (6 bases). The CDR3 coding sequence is TGTGCCACCAGTGATGGCGGACAGCCGGATCAGCCCCAGCATTTT. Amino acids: CATSDGGQPDQPQHF.